The rows below give T cell receptor beta chains drawn from one sample of a study of T-cell reconstitution after alpha-beta-depleted transplantation in children. TCRdb re-called the PCR reads through MiXCR, storing one row per CDR3 protein. The data show around 300,000 distinct CDR3 sequences, around 20% seen once. Sequencing used PBMCs, mostly from graft donor cells, obtained 180 days after TCRalphabeta/CD19-depleted stem cell transplant. All receptors derive from a male patient between 5 and 17 years old who had a stem cell transplant for acute lymphoblastic leukemia, so the T cells may come from the graft donor. The CDR3 runs from the conserved cysteine through the conserved F or W. Fields, in order: D gene, V gene, clone size, CDR3 length, J gene, CDR3 protein, CDR3 DNA. D genes are given only for firm matches. Not every row has a clone size; where given, it reads once, few, many or a size class.

d_call: TRBD2
v_call: TRBV29-1
clone_size: .
cdr3_length: 13
j_call: TRBJ2-2
cdr3_aa: CSALAGSTGELFF
cdr3_nt: TGCAGCGCCCTAGCGGGATCCACCGGGGAGCTGTTTTTT

d_call: .
v_call: TRBV4-1
clone_size: .
cdr3_length: 17
j_call: TRBJ2-7
cdr3_aa: CASRESIGGRMDYEQYF
cdr3_nt: TGCGCCAGCAGGGAATCAATAGGGGGTAGGATGGACTACGAGCAGTACTTC

d_call: TRBD2
v_call: TRBV6-2/TRBV6-3
clone_size: .
cdr3_length: 15
j_call: TRBJ2-1
cdr3_aa: CASNRGLAVFDEQFF
cdr3_nt: TGTGCCAGCAATCGGGGACTAGCCGTTTTCGATGAGCAGTTCTTC

d_call: TRBD2
v_call: TRBV7-8
clone_size: few
cdr3_length: 16
j_call: TRBJ2-2
cdr3_aa: CASSLGLAGNTGELFF
cdr3_nt: TGTGCCAGCAGCTTAGGACTAGCGGGGAACACCGGGGAGCTGTTTTTT

d_call: .
v_call: TRBV12-3/TRBV12-4
clone_size: .
cdr3_length: 13
j_call: TRBJ1-1
cdr3_aa: CATLPTGRSEAFF
cdr3_nt: TGTGCCACCCTGCCCACAGGGAGGAGTGAAGCTTTCTTT

d_call: .
v_call: TRBV29-1
clone_size: .
cdr3_length: 15
j_call: TRBJ1-1
cdr3_aa: CSVSTDLAGYTEAFF
cdr3_nt: TGCAGCGTTTCGACAGATTTGGCAGGTTACACTGAAGCTTTCTTT

d_call: .
v_call: TRBV20-1
clone_size: .
cdr3_length: 16
j_call: TRBJ1-5
cdr3_aa: CSASSRFRQFIQPQHF
cdr3_nt: TGCAGTGCTAGCTCTAGGTTCAGACAGTTTATACAGCCCCAGCATTTT

d_call: .
v_call: TRBV6-5
clone_size: .
cdr3_length: 14
j_call: TRBJ1-1
cdr3_aa: CASSYLSGATEAFF
cdr3_nt: TGTGCCAGCAGTTACCTATCCGGGGCCACTGAAGCTTTCTTT

d_call: .
v_call: TRBV20-1
clone_size: .
cdr3_length: 17
j_call: TRBJ2-1
cdr3_aa: CSARDRGGAFSYNEQFF
cdr3_nt: TGCAGTGCTAGAGACAGGGGGGGAGCGTTCTCCTACAATGAGCAGTTCTTC

d_call: .
v_call: TRBV10-3
clone_size: few
cdr3_length: 11
j_call: TRBJ2-1
cdr3_aa: CAISTPGLTFF
cdr3_nt: TGTGCCATCAGTACGCCGGGACTGACATTCTTC

d_call: .
v_call: TRBV12-3/TRBV12-4
clone_size: few
cdr3_length: 13
j_call: TRBJ1-5
cdr3_aa: CASSLAENQPQHF
cdr3_nt: TGTGCCAGCAGTTTAGCGGAGAATCAGCCCCAGCATTTT

d_call: .
v_call: TRBV5-1
clone_size: many
cdr3_length: 15
j_call: TRBJ2-1
cdr3_aa: CASSRVPLEDNEQFF
cdr3_nt: TGCGCCAGCAGCCGAGTGCCCTTAGAAGACAATGAGCAGTTCTTC

d_call: TRBD2
v_call: TRBV7-6
clone_size: .
cdr3_length: 16
j_call: TRBJ2-2
cdr3_aa: CASSPSGSMVSGELFF
cdr3_nt: TGTGCCAGCAGCCCTAGCGGGAGTATGGTCTCCGGGGAGCTGTTTTTT

d_call: .
v_call: TRBV6-2/TRBV6-3
clone_size: .
cdr3_length: 15
j_call: TRBJ2-7
cdr3_aa: CASSLWRDNSYEQYF
cdr3_nt: TGTGCCAGCAGTCTCTGGCGGGACAACTCCTACGAGCAGTACTTC

d_call: TRBD2
v_call: TRBV5-1
clone_size: few
cdr3_length: 14
j_call: TRBJ2-1
cdr3_aa: CASSLSGSVYEQFF
cdr3_nt: TGCGCCAGCAGCTTGAGCGGGAGCGTGTATGAGCAGTTCTTC

d_call: .
v_call: TRBV4-1
clone_size: .
cdr3_length: 13
j_call: TRBJ1-1
cdr3_aa: CTSSQVGRTEAFF
cdr3_nt: TGCACCAGCAGCCAAGTGGGGAGGACTGAAGCTTTCTTT

d_call: TRBD2
v_call: TRBV7-2
clone_size: few
cdr3_length: 16
j_call: TRBJ2-3
cdr3_aa: CASSLGLAGGEDTQYF
cdr3_nt: TGTGCCAGCAGCTTAGGACTAGCGGGAGGGGAAGATACGCAGTATTTT

d_call: TRBD2
v_call: TRBV7-6
clone_size: once
cdr3_length: 16
j_call: TRBJ2-1
cdr3_aa: CASSSWTSGSSNEQFF
cdr3_nt: TGTGCCAGCAGCTCCTGGACTAGCGGGAGTAGTAATGAGCAGTTCTTC

d_call: .
v_call: TRBV12-3/TRBV12-4
clone_size: .
cdr3_length: 12
j_call: TRBJ1-6
cdr3_aa: CASSLWNSPLHF
cdr3_nt: TGTGCCAGCAGTTTATGGAATTCACCCCTCCACTTT

d_call: TRBD1
v_call: TRBV5-1
clone_size: few
cdr3_length: 18
j_call: TRBJ1-1
cdr3_aa: CASSLHGQGSVMNTEAFF
cdr3_nt: TGCGCCAGCAGCCTGCATGGACAGGGGTCCGTTATGAACACTGAAGCTTTCTTT

d_call: .
v_call: TRBV12-3/TRBV12-4
clone_size: .
cdr3_length: 14
j_call: TRBJ2-1
cdr3_aa: CASSSILGGNEQFF
cdr3_nt: TGTGCCAGCAGTTCCATACTAGGTGGCAATGAGCAGTTCTTC

d_call: .
v_call: TRBV4-2
clone_size: few
cdr3_length: 17
j_call: TRBJ2-7
cdr3_aa: CASSQRFQGSLTYEQYF
cdr3_nt: TGTGCCAGCAGCCAACGGTTTCAGGGGTCCCTCACCTACGAGCAGTACTTC

d_call: .
v_call: TRBV9
clone_size: .
cdr3_length: 14
j_call: TRBJ1-1
cdr3_aa: CASSASGLGTEAFF
cdr3_nt: TGTGCCAGCAGCGCCTCAGGGTTGGGGACTGAAGCTTTCTTT

d_call: TRBD2
v_call: TRBV12-3/TRBV12-4
clone_size: .
cdr3_length: 14
j_call: TRBJ2-1
cdr3_aa: CASSPGTSWNEQFF
cdr3_nt: TGTGCCAGCAGTCCAGGGACTAGCTGGAATGAGCAGTTCTTC

d_call: TRBD1
v_call: TRBV5-1
clone_size: .
cdr3_length: 14
j_call: TRBJ1-1
cdr3_aa: CASSSWDRDTEAFF
cdr3_nt: TGCGCCAGCAGCTCTTGGGACAGGGACACTGAAGCTTTCTTT

d_call: TRBD1
v_call: TRBV9
clone_size: .
cdr3_length: 17
j_call: TRBJ2-3
cdr3_aa: CASSVEGQGRGSDTQYF
cdr3_nt: TGTGCCAGCAGCGTAGAGGGACAGGGGAGAGGGTCAGATACGCAGTATTTT

d_call: .
v_call: TRBV7-3
clone_size: few
cdr3_length: 15
j_call: TRBJ1-2
cdr3_aa: CASSPSAGAVYGYTF
cdr3_nt: TGTGCCAGCAGTCCTAGTGCTGGGGCAGTCTATGGCTACACCTTC

d_call: TRBD1
v_call: TRBV7-6
clone_size: few
cdr3_length: 14
j_call: TRBJ2-7
cdr3_aa: CASSARDRGGEQYF
cdr3_nt: TGTGCCAGCAGCGCCCGGGACAGGGGTGGCGAGCAGTACTTC

d_call: .
v_call: TRBV7-9
clone_size: .
cdr3_length: 15
j_call: TRBJ1-2
cdr3_aa: CASSLTWGKDYGYTF
cdr3_nt: TGTGCCAGCAGCTTAACTTGGGGGAAAGACTATGGCTACACCTTC

d_call: .
v_call: TRBV2
clone_size: once
cdr3_length: 13
j_call: TRBJ1-2
cdr3_aa: CASRTRAGYGYTF
cdr3_nt: TGTGCCAGCAGGACCCGGGCGGGCTATGGCTACACCTTC

d_call: TRBD2
v_call: TRBV15
clone_size: .
cdr3_length: 18
j_call: TRBJ2-1
cdr3_aa: CATSYGLAGGPAYNEQFF
cdr3_nt: TGTGCCACCAGCTACGGACTAGCGGGAGGGCCCGCCTACAATGAGCAGTTCTTC

d_call: TRBD2
v_call: TRBV10-2
clone_size: .
cdr3_length: 16
j_call: TRBJ2-6
cdr3_aa: CASREEAGGGANVLTF
cdr3_nt: TGCGCCAGCAGAGAAGAAGCGGGGGGTGGGGCCAACGTCCTGACTTTC

d_call: .
v_call: TRBV6-5
clone_size: .
cdr3_length: 14
j_call: TRBJ2-3
cdr3_aa: CASRNLGPSGPQYF
cdr3_nt: TGTGCCAGCAGAAATCTAGGCCCCTCTGGTCCGCAGTATTTT

d_call: .
v_call: TRBV10-3
clone_size: many
cdr3_length: 14
j_call: TRBJ2-1
cdr3_aa: CAIRPGFSYNEQFF
cdr3_nt: TGTGCCATCAGGCCAGGGTTTTCCTACAATGAGCAGTTCTTC